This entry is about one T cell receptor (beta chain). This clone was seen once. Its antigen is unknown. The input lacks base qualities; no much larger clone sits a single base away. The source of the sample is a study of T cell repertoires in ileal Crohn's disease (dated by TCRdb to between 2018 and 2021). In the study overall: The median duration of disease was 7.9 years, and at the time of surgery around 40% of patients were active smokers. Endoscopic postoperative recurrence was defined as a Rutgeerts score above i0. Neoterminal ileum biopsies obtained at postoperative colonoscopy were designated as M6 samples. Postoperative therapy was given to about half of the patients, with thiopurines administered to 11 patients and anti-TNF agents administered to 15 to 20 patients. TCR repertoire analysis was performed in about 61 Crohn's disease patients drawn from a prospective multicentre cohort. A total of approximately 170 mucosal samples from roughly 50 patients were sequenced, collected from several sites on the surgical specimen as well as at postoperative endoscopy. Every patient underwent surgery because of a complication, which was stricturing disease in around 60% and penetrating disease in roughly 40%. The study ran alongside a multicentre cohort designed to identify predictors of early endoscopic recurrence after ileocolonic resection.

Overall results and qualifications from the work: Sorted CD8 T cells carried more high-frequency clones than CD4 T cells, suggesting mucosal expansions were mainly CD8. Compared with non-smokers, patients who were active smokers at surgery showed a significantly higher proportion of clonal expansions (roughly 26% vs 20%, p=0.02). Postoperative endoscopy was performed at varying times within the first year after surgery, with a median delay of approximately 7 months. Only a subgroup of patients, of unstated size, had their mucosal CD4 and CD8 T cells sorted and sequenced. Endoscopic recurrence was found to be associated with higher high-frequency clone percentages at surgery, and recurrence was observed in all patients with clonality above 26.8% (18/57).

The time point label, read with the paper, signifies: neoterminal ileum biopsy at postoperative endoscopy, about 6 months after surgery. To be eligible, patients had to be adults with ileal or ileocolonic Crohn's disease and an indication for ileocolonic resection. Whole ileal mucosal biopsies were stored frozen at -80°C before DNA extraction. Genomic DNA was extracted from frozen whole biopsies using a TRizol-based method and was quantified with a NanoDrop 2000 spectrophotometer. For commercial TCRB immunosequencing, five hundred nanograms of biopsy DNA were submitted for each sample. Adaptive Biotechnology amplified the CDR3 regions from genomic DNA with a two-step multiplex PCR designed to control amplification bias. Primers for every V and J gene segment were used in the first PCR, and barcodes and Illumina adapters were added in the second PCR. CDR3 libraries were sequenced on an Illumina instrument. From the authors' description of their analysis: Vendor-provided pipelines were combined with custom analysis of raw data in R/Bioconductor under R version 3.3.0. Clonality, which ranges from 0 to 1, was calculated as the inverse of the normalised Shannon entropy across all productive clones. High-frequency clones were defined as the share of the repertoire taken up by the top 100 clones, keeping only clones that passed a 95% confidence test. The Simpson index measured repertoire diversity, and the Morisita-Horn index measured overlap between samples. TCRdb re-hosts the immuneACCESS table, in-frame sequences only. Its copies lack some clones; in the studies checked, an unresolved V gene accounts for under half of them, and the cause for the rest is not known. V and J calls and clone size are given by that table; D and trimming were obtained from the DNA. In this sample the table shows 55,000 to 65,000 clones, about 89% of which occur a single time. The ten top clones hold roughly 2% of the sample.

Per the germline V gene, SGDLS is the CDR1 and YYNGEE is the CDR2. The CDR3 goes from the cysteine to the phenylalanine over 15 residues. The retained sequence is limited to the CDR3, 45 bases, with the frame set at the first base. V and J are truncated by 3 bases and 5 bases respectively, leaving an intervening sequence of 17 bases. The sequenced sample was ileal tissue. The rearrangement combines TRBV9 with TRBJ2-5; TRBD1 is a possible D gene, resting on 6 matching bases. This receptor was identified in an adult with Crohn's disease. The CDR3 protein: CASSAVQGQWETQYF. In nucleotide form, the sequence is TGTGCCAGCAGCGCAGTCCAGGGACAATGGGAGACCCAGTACTTC.